What follows describes a single T cell receptor beta chain. The antigen is not known. CD4+ cells underwent separation, giving CD45RA+ naive and CD45RA-negative memory subsets. The table came from immunoSEQ multiplex PCR; TCRdb's copy has only in-frame clones and leaves some out. Of 2 million to 2.5 million clones listed, less than 95% were seen once; the top ten hold approximately 0.41%. The sample comes from a study of shared clonotypes between healthy human individuals. Study details: Donors had three CD4 naive, three CD4 memory, two CD8 naive and one CD8 memory plate apiece. Notes on the study in general: An anticipated effect of sequencing depth on clonotype sharing among donors was recognized. Although depth was large, rarefaction showed that sequencing of the sorted subsets was incomplete.

CDR1 and CDR2 from the germline V gene are GTSNPN and SVGIG (reference sequence). CDR3 size: 13 residues. Sequencing was carried out using naive CD4+ T cells from PBMCs. Subset denoted: CD45RA+ positively selected. This sequence was found in a young man in good health. Some clones in this sample may be carry-over from other donors' samples. This chain connects TRBV30 to TRBJ2-5, with 9 bases lining up with TRBD1. The end of the DNA fits TRBJ2-7 better, so the J call may be wrong. The CDR3 region is CAWSLDRGYEQYF. The CDR3, as DNA: TGTGCCTGGAGTCTGGACAGGGGTTACGAGCAGTACTTC.